A single sample is the source of the 10 T cell receptor beta chains below, sequenced in a study of regulatory T cells in long-lasting Graves disease. Library construction for TCR beta used iRepertoire HTBI primers and Arm-PCR of CDR3 regions. In TCRdb, the multiplex PCR reads were re-called with MiXCR into one record per CDR3 protein. The table lists some 460,000 distinct CDR3 sequences, roughly 17% of them singletons, with 9% to 15% in the top ten. Time point of the sample: newly diagnosed GD, antithyroid drugs for less than 3 months. RNA extracted from PBMCs served as the sequencing template. This sample also belongs to another study, concerning T cells in Graves' hyperthyroidism and ophthalmopathy.

This specimen consisted of peripheral blood mononuclear cells (PBMCs), obtained at new diagnosis, from a patient treated with antithyroid drugs. Every receptor here comes from a man aged 35 to 55 with Graves disease.

This clonotype was picked up many times. The V and J genes are TRBV3-1 and TRBJ2-7; TRBD1 is a possible D gene (5 bases). V was trimmed by 0 bases and J by 3 bases, leaving 12 bases between them. Germline values: CDR1 LGHDT, CDR2 YNNKEL (reference sequence). The CDR3 consists of 15 residues. CDR3 in DNA: TGTGCCAGCAGCCAAGATGGGCAGGGTTACTACGAGCAGTACTTC. It is translated as CASSQDGQGYYEQYF.

This clonotype came up many times. The chain carries TRBV12-3 or TRBV12-4 and TRBJ1-1, with 12 bases fitting TRBD1. The CDR3 extends over 14 amino acids. The V gene end was trimmed by 6 bases and the J gene end by 11 bases; junction bases not matched to a gene: 10. The DNA for the CDR3 is TGTGCCAGCAGCCGGGACAGGGGGCGATTCGGGGCTTTCTTT. Translation: CASSRDRGRFGAFF.

This clonotype was picked up many times. This chain connects TRBV28 to TRBJ1-2; 8 nucleotides agree with TRBD1. This CDR3 comprises 14 residues. Losses at the gene ends were 5 bases for V and 3 bases for J; bases not matched to a gene: 5. CDR1 is MDHEN and CDR2 is SYDVKM in the germline V gene. CDR3: CASSPRGPDYGYTF. The CDR3 DNA reads TGTGCCAGCAGTCCCAGGGGGCCGGACTATGGCTACACCTTC.

This clonotype was counted many times. The chain is built from TRBV28 and TRBJ2-3; D is perhaps TRBD1 (5 bases). Germline values: CDR1 MDHEN, CDR2 SYDVKM. The length of the CDR3 is 15 residues. Trimming stripped 3 bases from V and 2 bases from J, with 12 bases between. The CDR3 protein is CASSFWTDNTDTQYF. The CDR3, as DNA: TGTGCCAGCAGTTTTTGGACGGACAACACAGATACGCAGTATTTT.

This clonotype was found a few times. The chain couples TRBV4-1 to TRBJ1-3; D gene ambiguous. The CDR3 runs to 15 residues. The germline V gene encodes CDR1 MGHRA and CDR2 YSYEKL. Trimming removed 3 bases from V and 2 bases from J, with 11 bases in between. The CDR3, as DNA: TGCGCCAGCAGCCAGATCCCCGGCACTGGAAACACCATATATTTT. It translates to CASSQIPGTGNTIYF.

This clonotype was recorded many times. The chain links TRBV27 to TRBJ1-1; D uncertain. Per germline, CDR1 MNHEY and CDR2 SMNVEV (reference sequence). V was trimmed by 3 bases and J by 4 bases, leaving 15 bases between them. CDR3 size: 15 residues. This chain's CDR3 is CASSFTPTFSTEAFF. The CDR3 DNA reads TGTGCCAGCAGTTTTACCCCCACCTTCAGCACTGAAGCTTTCTTT.

CDR3 nucleotide sequence: TGTGCCAGCAGACGGACAGGGGAGTTCGGGGAGCAGTACTTC. This codes for CASRRTGEFGEQYF. The rearrangement uses TRBV3-1 and TRBJ2-7; 9 nucleotides agree with TRBD1. V gave up 6 bases and J gave up 7 bases; unmatched junction bases: 10. Germline V gives CDR1 LGHDT, CDR2 YNNKEL (reference sequence). The CDR3 is 14 residues long.

This clonotype was counted between two and nine times. The chain is built from TRBV29-1 and TRBJ2-3, with D tentatively TRBD2 (6 bases). The V end lost 3 bases, the J end lost 8 bases, and 15 bases lay between the germline ends. This CDR3 has 13 residues. Germline CDR1 is SQVTM and CDR2 is ANQGSEA. The CDR3 here is CSVDHPTRGTQYF. In DNA form, the CDR3 reads TGCAGCGTTGACCACCCGACTAGGGGTACGCAGTATTTT.

The table lists this clonotype with many counts. The chain uses TRBV3-1 and TRBJ2-2, with unresolved D. Germline CDR1 and CDR2: LGHDT and YNNKEL (reference sequence). This CDR3 is built from 15 residues. Trimming stripped 0 bases from V and 6 bases from J, with 11 bases between. The chain's CDR3 is CASSQDPTRAGELFF. The CDR3, as DNA: TGTGCCAGCAGCCAAGATCCGACAAGGGCCGGGGAGCTGTTTTTT.

The V call is TRBV11-1, the J call TRBJ2-2, with 9 bases lining up with TRBD2. Per germline, CDR1 SGHAT and CDR2 FQDESV (reference sequence). The CDR3 has 17 residues. Trimming cost V 0 bases and J 5 bases; bases outside gene matches: 7. As DNA, the CDR3 is TGTGCCAGCAGCTTAGCTCTAGCGGGATTTCTTACCGGGGAGCTGTTTTTT. Its translation is CASSLALAGFLTGELFF.